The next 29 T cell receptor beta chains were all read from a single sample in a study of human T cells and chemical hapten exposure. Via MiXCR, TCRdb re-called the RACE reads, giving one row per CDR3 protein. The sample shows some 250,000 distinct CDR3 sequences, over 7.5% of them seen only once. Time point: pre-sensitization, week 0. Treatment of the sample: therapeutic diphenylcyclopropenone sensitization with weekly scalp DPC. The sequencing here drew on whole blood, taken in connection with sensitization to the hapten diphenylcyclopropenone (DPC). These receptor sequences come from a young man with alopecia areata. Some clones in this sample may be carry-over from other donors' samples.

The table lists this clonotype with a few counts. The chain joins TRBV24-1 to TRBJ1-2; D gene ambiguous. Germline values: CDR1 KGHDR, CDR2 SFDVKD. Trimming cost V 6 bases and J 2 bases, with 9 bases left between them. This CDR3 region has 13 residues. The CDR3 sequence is CATSRGSNYGYTF. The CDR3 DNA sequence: TGTGCCACCAGTCGGGGATCAAACTATGGCTACACCTTC.

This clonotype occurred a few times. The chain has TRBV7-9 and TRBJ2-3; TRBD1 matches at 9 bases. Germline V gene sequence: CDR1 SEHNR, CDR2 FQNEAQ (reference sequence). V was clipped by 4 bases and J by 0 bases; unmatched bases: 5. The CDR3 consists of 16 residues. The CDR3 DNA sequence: TGTGCCAGCAGCTCCGGGACAGGGACGAGCACAGATACGCAGTATTTT. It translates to CASSSGTGTSTDTQYF.

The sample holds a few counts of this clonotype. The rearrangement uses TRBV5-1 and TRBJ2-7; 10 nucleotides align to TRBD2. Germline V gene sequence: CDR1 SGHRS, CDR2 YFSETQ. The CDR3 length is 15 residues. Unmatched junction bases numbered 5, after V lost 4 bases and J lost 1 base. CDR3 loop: CASSVSGGPSYEQYF. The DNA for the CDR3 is TGCGCCAGCAGCGTTAGCGGGGGGCCTTCCTACGAGCAGTACTTC. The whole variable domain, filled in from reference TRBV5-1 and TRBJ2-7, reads KAGVTQTPRYLIKTRGQQVTLSCSPISGHRSVSWYQQTPGQGLQFLFEYFSETQRNKGNFPGRFSGRQFSNSRSEMNVSTLELGDSALYLCASSVSGGPSYEQYFGPGTRLTVT.

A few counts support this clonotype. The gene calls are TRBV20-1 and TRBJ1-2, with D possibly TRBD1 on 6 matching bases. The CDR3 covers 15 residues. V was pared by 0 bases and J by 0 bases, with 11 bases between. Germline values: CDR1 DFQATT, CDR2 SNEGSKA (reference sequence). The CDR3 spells CSARDPGTSNYGYTF. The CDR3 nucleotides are TGCAGTGCTAGAGATCCCGGGACATCTAACTATGGCTACACCTTC.

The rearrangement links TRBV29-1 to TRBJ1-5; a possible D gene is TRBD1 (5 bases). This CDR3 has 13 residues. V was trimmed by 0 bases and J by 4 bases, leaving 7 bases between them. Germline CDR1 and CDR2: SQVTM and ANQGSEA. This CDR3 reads CSVEDGGNQPQHF. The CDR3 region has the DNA TGCAGCGTTGAAGATGGGGGGAATCAGCCCCAGCATTTT.

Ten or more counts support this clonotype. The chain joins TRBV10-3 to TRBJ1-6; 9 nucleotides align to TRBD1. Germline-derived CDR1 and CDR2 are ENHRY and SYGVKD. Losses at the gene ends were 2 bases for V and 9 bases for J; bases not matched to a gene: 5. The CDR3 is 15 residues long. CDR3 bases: TGTGCCATCAGTGAGGGACAGGGGAGGTCTTCACCCCTCCACTTT. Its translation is CAISEGQGRSSPLHF.

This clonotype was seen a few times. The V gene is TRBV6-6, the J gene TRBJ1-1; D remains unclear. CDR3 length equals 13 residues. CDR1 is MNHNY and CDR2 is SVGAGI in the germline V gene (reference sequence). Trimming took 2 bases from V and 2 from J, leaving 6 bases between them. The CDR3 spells CASSYELNTEAFF. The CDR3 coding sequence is TGTGCCAGCAGTTACGAGTTAAACACTGAAGCTTTCTTT.

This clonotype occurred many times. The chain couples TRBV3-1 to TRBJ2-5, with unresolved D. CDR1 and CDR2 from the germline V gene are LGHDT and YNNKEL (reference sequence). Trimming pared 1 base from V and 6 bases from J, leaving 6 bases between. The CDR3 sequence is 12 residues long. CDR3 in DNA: TGTGCCAGCAGCCAAGTGTTGAAGACCCAGTACTTC. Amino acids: CASSQVLKTQYF.

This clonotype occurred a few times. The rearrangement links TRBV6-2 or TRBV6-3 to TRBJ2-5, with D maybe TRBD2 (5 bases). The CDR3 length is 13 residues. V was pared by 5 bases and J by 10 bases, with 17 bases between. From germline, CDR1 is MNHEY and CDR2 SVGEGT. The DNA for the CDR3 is TGTGCCAGCAGTACTGGCCCCACCGGGGTCCAGTACTTC. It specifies CASSTGPTGVQYF.

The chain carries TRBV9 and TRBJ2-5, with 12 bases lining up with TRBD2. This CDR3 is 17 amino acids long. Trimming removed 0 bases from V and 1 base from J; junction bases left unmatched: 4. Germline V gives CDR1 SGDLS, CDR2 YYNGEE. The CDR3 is CASSVDTSGGIQETQYF. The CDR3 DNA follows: TGTGCCAGCAGCGTAGACACTAGCGGGGGGATCCAAGAGACCCAGTACTTC.

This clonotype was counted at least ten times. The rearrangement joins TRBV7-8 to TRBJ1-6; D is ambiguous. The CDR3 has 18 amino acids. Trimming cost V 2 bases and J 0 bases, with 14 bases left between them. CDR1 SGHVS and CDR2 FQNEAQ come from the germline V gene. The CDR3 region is CASSLIFGPSSYNSPLHF. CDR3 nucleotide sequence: TGTGCCAGCAGCTTAATTTTTGGGCCCAGCTCCTATAATTCACCCCTCCACTTT.

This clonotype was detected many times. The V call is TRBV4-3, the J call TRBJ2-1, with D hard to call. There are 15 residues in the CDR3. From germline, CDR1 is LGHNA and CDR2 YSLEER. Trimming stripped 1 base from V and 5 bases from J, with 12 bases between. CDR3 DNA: TGCGCCAGCAGCCAAGGGCTGGACCCAAACAATGAGCAGTTCTTC. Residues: CASSQGLDPNNEQFF.

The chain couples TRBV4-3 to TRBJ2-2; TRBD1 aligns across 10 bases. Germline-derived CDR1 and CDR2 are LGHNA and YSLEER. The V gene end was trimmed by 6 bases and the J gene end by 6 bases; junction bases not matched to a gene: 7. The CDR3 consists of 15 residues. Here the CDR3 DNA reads TGCGCCAGCAGTTTCGACAGGGGGCGCGCCGGGGAGCTGTTTTTT. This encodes CASSFDRGRAGELFF.

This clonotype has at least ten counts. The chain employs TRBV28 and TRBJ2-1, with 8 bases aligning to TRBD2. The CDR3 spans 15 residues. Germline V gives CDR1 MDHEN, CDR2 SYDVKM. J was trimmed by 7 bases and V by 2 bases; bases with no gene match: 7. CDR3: CASSLRGGPINEQFF. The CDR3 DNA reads TGTGCCAGCAGTTTACGGGGGGGGCCGATAAATGAGCAGTTCTTC.

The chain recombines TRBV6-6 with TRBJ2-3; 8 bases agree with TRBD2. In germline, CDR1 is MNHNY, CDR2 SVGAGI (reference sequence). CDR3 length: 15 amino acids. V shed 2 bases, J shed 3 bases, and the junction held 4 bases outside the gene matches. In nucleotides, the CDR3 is TGTGCCAGCAGTTACCTAGCGGGCCAGACAGATACGCAGTATTTT. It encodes CASSYLAGQTDTQYF.

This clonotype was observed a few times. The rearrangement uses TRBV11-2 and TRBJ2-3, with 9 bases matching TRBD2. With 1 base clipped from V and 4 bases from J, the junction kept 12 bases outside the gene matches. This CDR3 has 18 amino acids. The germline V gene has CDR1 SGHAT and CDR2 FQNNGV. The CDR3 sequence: CASSLVDRSSGVSDTQYF. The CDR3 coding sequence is TGTGCCAGCAGCTTAGTGGATCGATCTAGCGGGGTTTCAGATACGCAGTATTTT.

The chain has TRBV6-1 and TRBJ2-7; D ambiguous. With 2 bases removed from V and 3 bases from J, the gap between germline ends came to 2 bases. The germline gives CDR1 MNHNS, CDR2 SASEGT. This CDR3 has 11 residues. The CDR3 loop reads CASSENYEQYV. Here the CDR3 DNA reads TGTGCCAGCAGTGAAAACTACGAGCAGTACGTC.

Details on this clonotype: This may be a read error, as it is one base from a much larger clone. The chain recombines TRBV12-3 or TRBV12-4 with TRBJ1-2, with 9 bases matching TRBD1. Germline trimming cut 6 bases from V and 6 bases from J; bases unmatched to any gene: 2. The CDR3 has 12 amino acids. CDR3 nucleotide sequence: TGTGCCAGCAGGTGGACAGGGGATGGCTACACCTTC. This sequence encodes CASRWTGDGYTF.

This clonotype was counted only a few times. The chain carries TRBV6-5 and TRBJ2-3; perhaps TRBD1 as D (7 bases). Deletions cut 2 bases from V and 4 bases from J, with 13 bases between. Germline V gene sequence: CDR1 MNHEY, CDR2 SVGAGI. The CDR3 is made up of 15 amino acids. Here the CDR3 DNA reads TGTGCCAGCAGTTACAGGAGGGGGCGCGCAGATACGCAGTATTTT. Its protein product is CASSYRRGRADTQYF.

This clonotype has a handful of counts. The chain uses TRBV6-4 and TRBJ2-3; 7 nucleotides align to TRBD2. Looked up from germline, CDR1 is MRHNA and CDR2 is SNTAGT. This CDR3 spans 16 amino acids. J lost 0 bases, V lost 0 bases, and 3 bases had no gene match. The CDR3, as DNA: TGTGCCAGCAGTGACTCAGGCGGGGGAAGCACAGATACGCAGTATTTT. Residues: CASSDSGGGSTDTQYF.

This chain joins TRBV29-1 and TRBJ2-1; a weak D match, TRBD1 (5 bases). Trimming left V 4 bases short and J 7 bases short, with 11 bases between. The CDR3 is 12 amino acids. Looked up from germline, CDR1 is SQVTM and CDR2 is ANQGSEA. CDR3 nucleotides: TGCAGCGTTGGGGCAGGGTATAATGAGCAGTTCTTC. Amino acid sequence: CSVGAGYNEQFF.

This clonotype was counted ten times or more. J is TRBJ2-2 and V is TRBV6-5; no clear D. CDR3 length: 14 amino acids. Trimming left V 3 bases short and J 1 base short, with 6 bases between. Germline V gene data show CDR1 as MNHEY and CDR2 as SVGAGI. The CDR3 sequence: CASSYRQNTGELFF. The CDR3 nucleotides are TGTGCCAGCAGTTATAGACAGAACACCGGGGAGCTGTTTTTT.

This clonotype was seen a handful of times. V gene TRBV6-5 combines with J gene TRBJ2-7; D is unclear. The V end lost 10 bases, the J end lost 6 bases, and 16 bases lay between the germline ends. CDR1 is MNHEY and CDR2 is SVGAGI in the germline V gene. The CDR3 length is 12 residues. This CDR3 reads CATRGPSAEQYV. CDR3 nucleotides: TGTGCCACTCGAGGACCTTCTGCCGAGCAGTACGTC.

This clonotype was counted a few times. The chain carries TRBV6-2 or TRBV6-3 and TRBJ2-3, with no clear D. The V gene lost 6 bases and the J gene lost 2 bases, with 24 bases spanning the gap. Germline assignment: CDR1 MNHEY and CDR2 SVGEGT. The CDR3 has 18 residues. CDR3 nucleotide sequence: TGTGCCAGCAGCCAACCCCTCCTAACCGGACCGGTCACAGATACGCAGTATTTT. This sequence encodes CASSQPLLTGPVTDTQYF.

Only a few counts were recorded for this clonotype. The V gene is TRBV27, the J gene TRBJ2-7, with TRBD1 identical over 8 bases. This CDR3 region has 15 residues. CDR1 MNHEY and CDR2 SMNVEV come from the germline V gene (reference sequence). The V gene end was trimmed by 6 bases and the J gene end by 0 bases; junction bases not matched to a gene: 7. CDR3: CASSTEGTGSYEQYF. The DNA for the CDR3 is TGTGCCAGCAGCACGGAAGGGACAGGCTCCTACGAGCAGTACTTC.

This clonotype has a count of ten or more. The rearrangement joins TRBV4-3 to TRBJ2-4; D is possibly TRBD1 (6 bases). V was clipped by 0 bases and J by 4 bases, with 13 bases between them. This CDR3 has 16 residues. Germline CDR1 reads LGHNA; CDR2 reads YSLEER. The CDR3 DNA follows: TGCGCCAGCAGCCAAGATGTTCTCCAGGGGAAAAACATTCAGTACTTC. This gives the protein CASSQDVLQGKNIQYF.

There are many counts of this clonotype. CDR3 nucleotides: TGTGCCAGCAGTACCGGACTCCCACGCTCCTACGAGCAGTACTTC. This gives the protein CASSTGLPRSYEQYF. The chain links TRBV28 to TRBJ2-7, with a weak D call TRBD2 (5 bases). The CDR3 extends over 15 amino acids. Germline CDR1 and CDR2: MDHEN and SYDVKM. The V gene lost 5 bases and the J gene lost 0 bases, with 14 bases spanning the gap.

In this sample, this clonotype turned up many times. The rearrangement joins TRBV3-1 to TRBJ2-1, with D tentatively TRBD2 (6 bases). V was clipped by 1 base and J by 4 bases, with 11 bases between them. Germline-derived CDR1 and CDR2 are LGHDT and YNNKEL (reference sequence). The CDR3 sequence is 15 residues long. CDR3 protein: CASSQGPGVYNEQFF. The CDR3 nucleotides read TGTGCCAGCAGCCAAGGTCCGGGGGTGTACAATGAGCAGTTCTTC.

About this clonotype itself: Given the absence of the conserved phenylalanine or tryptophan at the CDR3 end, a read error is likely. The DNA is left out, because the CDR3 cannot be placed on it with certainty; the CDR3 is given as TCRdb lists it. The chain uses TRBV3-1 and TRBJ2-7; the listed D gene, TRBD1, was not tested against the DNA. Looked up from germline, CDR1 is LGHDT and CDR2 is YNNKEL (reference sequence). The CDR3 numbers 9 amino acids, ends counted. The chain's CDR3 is CASSQDEAP.